The 26 T cell receptor beta chains listed next were all sequenced from one sample in a study of Ad26.COV2.S vaccination and SARS-CoV-2 variants. Treatment noted: 15 to 20 received Ad26.COV2.S at low or high dose, single or two shots; a few received placebo; per-sample allocation not given. Material that was analyzed had been drawn on day 63 after the first vaccine or placebo injection. Repertoires were generated with immunoSEQ multiplex PCR, while TCRdb's copy carries only in-frame clones and drops some. The data contain some 520,000 clones, roughly 87% of them singletons. The source was peripheral blood, collected in a trial of Ad26.COV2.S vaccine versus placebo. These receptors were collected from a person aged 18-60 years who received the Ad26.COV2.S COVID-19 vaccine or a placebo.

The V gene is TRBV18, the J gene TRBJ2-1, with a tentative D call TRBD1 (6 bases). The CDR3 consists of 16 residues. Trimming took off 3 bases at V and 1 base at J, with 13 bases between the two ends. CDR1 and CDR2 from the germline V gene are KGHSH and LQKENI. CDR3 in amino acids: CASSPRIQGSYNEQFF. CDR3 bases: TGTGCCAGCTCACCTCGAATACAGGGATCCTACAATGAGCAGTTCTTC.

This sequence joins TRBV28 and TRBJ2-1, with 8 positions matching TRBD2. This CDR3 is 16 amino acids long. J gave up 0 bases and V 6 bases, and 7 bases lay outside the gene matches. Per germline, CDR1 MDHEN and CDR2 SYDVKM. CDR3 sequence: CASRYRLASSYNEQFF. In nucleotides, the CDR3 is TGTGCCAGCAGGTATAGACTAGCGAGCTCCTACAATGAGCAGTTCTTC.

V usage is TRBV19 and J usage is TRBJ2-2; a weak D match, TRBD1 (7 bases). The CDR3 contains 16 residues. Trimming removed 5 bases from V and 4 bases from J, with 17 bases in between. Per germline, CDR1 LNHDA and CDR2 SQIVND (reference sequence). The CDR3: CASSLRQGGATGELFF. The DNA for the CDR3 is TGTGCCAGTAGTTTAAGACAGGGAGGTGCCACCGGGGAGCTGTTTTTT.

V usage is TRBV3-1 (or the pseudogene TRBV3-2) and J usage is TRBJ2-1, with 8 nucleotides matching TRBD2. CDR3 size: 14 residues. Trimming removed 4 bases from V and 5 bases from J; junction bases left unmatched: 4. Germline-derived CDR1 and CDR2 are LGHDT and YNNKEL (reference sequence). CDR3: CASSPWRGDNEQFF. Here the CDR3 DNA reads TGTGCCAGCAGCCCTTGGCGGGGGGACAATGAGCAGTTCTTC.

This clone appeared a single time. The chain couples TRBV6-5 to TRBJ2-3; D ambiguous. Trimming took 10 bases from V and 0 from J, leaving 14 bases between them. The CDR3 is 14 residues long. In germline, CDR1 is MNHEY, CDR2 SVGAGI. The CDR3 sequence is CATSLKGSTDTQYF. The CDR3 DNA sequence: TGTGCCACTTCTCTTAAAGGGAGCACAGATACGCAGTATTTT.

The chain has TRBV7-2 and TRBJ1-3; unclear D gene. Looked up from germline, CDR1 is SGHTA and CDR2 is FQGNSA. The V end was cut by 8 bases, the J end by 10 bases, with 24 bases between. The CDR3 is made up of 15 amino acids. The CDR3, as DNA: TGTGCCAGCCGTCGTGAGACAAATATAAGGCGGACCATATATTTT. Its translation: CASRRETNIRRTIYF.

This clone has a single count. The identical CDR3 is also encoded by other nucleotide sequences in the sample. The rearrangement uses TRBV9 and TRBJ1-1, with no clear D. The V end was cut by 3 bases, the J end by 2 bases, with 8 bases between. Germline loops: CDR1 SGDLS, CDR2 YYNGEE. This CDR3 is built from 13 residues. The CDR3 spells CASSGQPNTEAFF. The CDR3 bases are TGTGCCAGCAGCGGGCAGCCCAACACTGAAGCTTTCTTT.

The genes are TRBV9 and TRBJ2-5; 9 bases fit TRBD2. V shed 3 bases and J 3 bases; nucleotides not matched to a gene: 3. CDR1 and CDR2 from the germline V gene are SGDLS and YYNGEE. This CDR3 has 14 amino acids. CDR3 residues: CASSESGGKETQYF. The DNA of the CDR3 is TGTGCCAGCAGCGAAAGCGGGGGGAAAGAGACCCAGTACTTC.

CDR3 bases: TGTGCCTGGTATGGTCAAGCTAACTATGGCTACACCTTC. Translated: CAWYGQANYGYTF. This sequence joins TRBV30 and TRBJ1-2; D is ambiguous. CDR1 and CDR2 (germline): GTSNPN, SVGIG (reference sequence). The CDR3 runs 13 residues. V lost 5 bases, J lost 0 bases, and 10 bases lay in between. The full variable domain, in which reference TRBV30 and TRBJ1-2 provide the parts outside the CDR3, is SQTIHQWPATLVQPVGSPLSLECTVEGTSNPNLYWYRQAAGRGLQLLFYSVGIGQISSEVPQNLSASRPQDRQFILSSKKLLLSDSGFYLCAWYGQANYGYTFGSGTRLTVV.

The J gene is TRBJ2-7, the V gene TRBV30, with D possibly being TRBD2 (5 bases). V lost 4 bases, J lost 3 bases, and 16 bases lay in between. The CDR3 is made up of 14 amino acids. Per the germline V gene, CDR1 is GTSNPN and CDR2 is SVGIG (reference sequence). The chain's CDR3 is CAWTPPSSYYEQYF. CDR3 coding DNA: TGTGCCTGGACCCCACCCTCTAGCTACTACGAGCAGTACTTC.

The V and J genes are TRBV7-2 and TRBJ2-3; 8 nucleotides line up with TRBD2. J gave up 4 bases and V 3 bases, and 3 bases lay outside the gene matches. Germline V gene lookup returns CDR1 SGHTA and CDR2 FQGNSA. The CDR3 is made up of 14 amino acids. The CDR3 here is CASSFSGSADTQYF. In DNA form, the CDR3 reads TGTGCCAGCAGCTTCAGCGGGAGTGCAGATACGCAGTATTTT.

A few counts support this clone. V usage is TRBV7-6 and J usage is TRBJ1-6; the match to TRBD1 covers 8 bases. The trim removed 5 bases at V and 7 bases at J, leaving 7 bases unmatched. Germline-derived CDR1 and CDR2 are SGHVS and FNYEAQ. The CDR3 has 15 residues. The CDR3 loop is CASSLGQGGNSPLHF. CDR3 in DNA: TGTGCCAGCAGCCTTGGACAGGGAGGGAATTCACCCCTCCACTTT. The full variable domain, completed using reference TRBV7-6 and TRBJ1-6, is GAGVSQSPRYKVTKRGQDVALRCDPISGHVSLYWYRQALGQGPEFLTYFNYEAQQDKSGLPNDRFSAERPEGSISTLTIQRTEQRDSAMYRCASSLGQGGNSPLHFGNGTRLTVT.

The rearrangement uses TRBV5-4 and TRBJ2-3; 8 bases match TRBD2. The CDR3 has 16 amino acids. The germline gives CDR1 SGHNT, CDR2 YYREEE (reference sequence). J lost 4 bases, V lost 4 bases, and 11 bases had no gene match. CDR3 loop: CASSPNPGGGPDTQYF. The CDR3 nucleotides are TGTGCCAGCAGCCCAAACCCGGGGGGGGGTCCAGATACGCAGTATTTT.

The gene calls are TRBV19 and TRBJ2-3; 10 nucleotides match TRBD2. V was clipped by 4 bases and J by 7 bases; unmatched bases: 8. CDR1 is LNHDA, CDR2 SQIVND, per germline (reference sequence). This CDR3 has 15 amino acids. CDR3 DNA: TGTGCCAGTAGTAACTCCCAACTAGCGGGAAATACGCAGTATTTT. Residues: CASSNSQLAGNTQYF.

This clone was seen a few times. The chain is built from TRBV6-5 and TRBJ1-2; 7 nucleotides line up with TRBD1. This CDR3 spans 14 amino acids. CDR1 MNHEY and CDR2 SVGAGI come from the germline V gene. Trimming cost V 5 bases and J 6 bases; bases outside gene matches: 9. This chain's CDR3 is CASSPGGRADGYTF. The DNA for the CDR3 is TGTGCCAGCAGTCCAGGGGGACGGGCGGATGGCTACACCTTC.

The J gene is TRBJ2-7, the V gene TRBV14; TRBD2 aligns across 7 bases. The CDR3 is 18 residues long. V was clipped by 4 bases and J by 0 bases; unmatched bases: 15. Germline V CDR1 and CDR2: SGHDN, FVKESK. The CDR3 protein is CASSPSLLAGDFSYEQYF. The CDR3 region has the DNA TGTGCCAGCAGCCCCTCCTTATTGGCGGGGGATTTCTCCTACGAGCAGTACTTC.

V is TRBV6-2 or TRBV6-3 and J is TRBJ2-3; 7 bases line up with TRBD2. CDR1 is MNHEY and CDR2 is SVGEGT in the germline V gene. CDR3 size: 16 residues. Trimming removed 2 bases from V and 4 bases from J; junction bases left unmatched: 9. As DNA, the CDR3 is TGTGCCAGCAGTTACCTGACCGGGAGGCAGTCAGATACGCAGTATTTT. It encodes CASSYLTGRQSDTQYF.

The V call is TRBV28, the J call TRBJ1-2, with D possibly TRBD1 on 5 matching bases. CDR1 and CDR2 from the germline V gene are MDHEN and SYDVKM. The ends were cut back, 1 base at V and 4 bases at J, with 10 bases in the middle. This CDR3 is built from 14 residues. The CDR3 DNA is TGTGCCAGCAGTTTATCGGGGCCGATCTATGGCTACACCTTC. Translating gives CASSLSGPIYGYTF.

This chain uses TRBV7-6 with TRBJ2-7, with TRBD2 matching 9 bases. The germline V gene encodes CDR1 SGHVS and CDR2 FNYEAQ. The V and J ends lost 4 bases and 0 bases, in that order; junction bases with no gene match: 16. The CDR3 spans 19 residues. The CDR3 DNA reads TGTGCCAGCAGCTCGACACCGGGACTAGCCCCTAAGAGCTCCTACGAGCAGTACTTC. The encoded protein is CASSSTPGLAPKSSYEQYF.

This sequence joins TRBV19 and TRBJ1-1; 10 positions match TRBD1. From germline, CDR1 is LNHDA and CDR2 SQIVND (reference sequence). This CDR3 region has 16 residues. V lost 5 bases and J lost 4; bases outside the gene matches: 10. The CDR3 loop is CASSSKTGTGVTEAFF. The DNA for the CDR3 is TGTGCCAGTAGTTCCAAAACCGGGACAGGGGTCACTGAAGCTTTCTTT.

The chain uses TRBV28 and TRBJ1-4; D remains unclear. Germline loops: CDR1 MDHEN, CDR2 SYDVKM. V lost 2 bases, J lost 3 bases, and 10 bases lay in between. This CDR3 is 15 amino acids long. The CDR3 sequence: CASSLRLLPNEKLFF. The CDR3 coding sequence is TGTGCCAGCAGTTTACGTCTCCTTCCTAATGAAAAACTGTTTTTT. Filled out from reference TRBV28 and TRBJ1-4, the complete variable domain reads DVKVTQSSRYLVKRTGEKVFLECVQDMDHENMFWYRQDPGLGLRLIYFSYDVKMKEKGDIPEGYSVSREKKERFSLILESASTNQTSMYLCASSLRLLPNEKLFFGSGTQLSVL.

The genes are TRBV5-6 and TRBJ2-5; perhaps D is TRBD1 or TRBD2 (7 bases each). Trimming cost V 4 bases and J 5 bases, with 15 bases left between them. CDR3 length: 14 residues. Germline V gene data show CDR1 as SGHDT and CDR2 as YYEEEE. The CDR3 DNA follows: TGTGCCAGCAGCCGCAGGGGGGGCTTGGAGACCCAGTACTTC. This encodes CASSRRGGLETQYF.

The J gene is TRBJ2-7, the V gene TRBV29-1; D gene uncertain. Looked up from germline, CDR1 is SQVTM and CDR2 is ANQGSEA. Trimming took 1 base from V and 7 from J, leaving 8 bases between them. This CDR3 is 11 amino acids long. For the CDR3, the DNA is TGCAGCGTTGAAGTTGATACTGAGCAGTACTTC. Residues: CSVEVDTEQYF.

This clone was seen a few times. This rearrangement joins TRBV11-1 to TRBJ2-7, with 9 positions matching TRBD2. The CDR3 is 14 residues long. Germline trimming cut 2 bases from V and 7 bases from J; bases unmatched to any gene: 6. Per germline, CDR1 SGHAT and CDR2 FQDESV (reference sequence). The CDR3 DNA sequence: TGTGCCAGCAGCTTACGAGCGGGAGGTCGGGAGCAGTACTTC. Encoded protein: CASSLRAGGREQYF.

The V gene is TRBV7-2, the J gene TRBJ1-5; D is unclear. Germline-derived CDR1 and CDR2 are SGHTA and FQGNSA. Trimming pared 2 bases from V and 3 bases from J, leaving 5 bases between. This CDR3 is 13 amino acids long. CDR3 region: CASSLTDNQPQHF. The CDR3 nucleotides read TGTGCCAGCAGCTTAACGGACAATCAGCCCCAGCATTTT.

This chain joins TRBV11-1 and TRBJ2-7; D gene uncertain. Germline CDR1 and CDR2: SGHAT and FQDESV (reference sequence). The CDR3 loop spans 11 amino acids. V gave up 3 bases and J gave up 3 bases, with 3 bases separating them. CDR3 protein: CASSFDYEQYF. CDR3 sequence (DNA): TGTGCCAGCAGCTTTGACTACGAGCAGTACTTC.